This entry features one T cell receptor beta chain sequence. What antigen it recognizes has not been identified. Base qualities are not at hand, and no much larger clone is one base apart. CD4+ T cells from unexposed donors were collected before the COVID-19 pandemic (2011-2018). Naive and memory CD4+ T cells were separated from cryopreserved PBMCs by CD4 enrichment followed by EasySep naive CD4+ T cell enrichment. Leukapheresis product for the unexposed donors was bought commercially. Ficoll-Paque PLUS gradient centrifugation was used to isolate PBMCs from leukapheresis product or whole blood. PBMCs were either cryopreserved at -140°C or used fresh in the expansion assay. The QIAamp Micro DNA Kit was used to extract genomic DNA from the CD4+ T cells. At the junction V is shortened by 1 base and J by 3 bases; bases outside the gene matches: 4. Spanning cysteine to phenylalanine, the CDR3 consists of 15 amino acids. The CDR3 DNA has 45 bases and is translated from base 1. According to the germline V gene (reference sequence), CDR1 reads LGHDT and CDR2 reads YNNKEL.

The data originate from a study of CD4 T cells in relation to SARS-CoV-2 and coronaviruses (dated by TCRdb to the early 2020s). With respect to the entire study: Using patient-derived lymphoblastoid cell lines, the shared crossreactive spike epitopes were mapped to their HLA restriction. For other donors in the study, expansion assays were sequenced with a different, Illumina-based TCR-beta assay. Samples from three pre-COVID donors and the naive versus memory experiments were sequenced with the Adaptive Biotechnologies TCR-sequencing kit; other data were Illumina-based. At the level of individual TCR clonotypes, the study measured memory CD4+ T cell crossreactivity between SARS-CoV-2 spike protein and common cold coronavirus spike proteins. Overall study outcomes, separate from this receptor: The study was constrained by small numbers of patients and of tested TCRs. Significantly weaker SARS-CoV-2-driven expansion was shown by crossreactive clones than by monoreactive clones, consistent with antigenic imprinting. Crossreactivity analysis was centred on spike protein, so crossreactivity against other viral proteins was not assessed. Naive versus memory sequencing indicated the assay detects memory recall responses rather than primary responses primed during culture. Memory CD4+ clonotypes crossrecognizing SARS-CoV-2 and at least one common cold coronavirus spike were found in roughly 65% of donors. Because no donor provided both pre-pandemic and post-infection samples, tracing the source of pre-existing responses was limited.

DNA from uncultured naive and memory CD4+ T cells underwent immunoSEQ TCR-beta sequencing at deep resolution. Per the authors' processing: During preprocessing, nonproductive sequences were removed, along with CDR3s that did not begin with C, did not end with F or W, or were shorter than 7 amino acids. Cultured and uncultured naive and memory CD4+ repertoires were searched for previously identified spike- and CEF-reactive CDR3s. Pairwise Levenshtein distance, computed with the stringdist R package after three terminal residues were trimmed from each end, was used as the measure of CDR3 homology. Entries here come from immuneACCESS through TCRdb and include only in-frame sequences with V and J called. Some clones fail to appear in such tables; in the studies checked, an unresolved V gene covers under half of the shortfall, and the cause of the remainder is unknown. The V and J calls and clone size are taken from that table; D and trimming were inferred from the DNA. The sample data list tens of thousands of clones, and roughly 90% of these were observed just once. Clones ranked in the top ten supply roughly 1.5% of the sample.

The sequenced sample consisted of memory CD4+ T cells from PBMCs. The meaning of the sample's cell subset or site label: memory (non-naive) CD4+ T cells. This chain joins TRBV3-1 (or the pseudogene TRBV3-2) to TRBJ2-5, and 8 junctional nucleotides match TRBD2. This TCR was recovered from a human donor in good health. Read as DNA, the sequence is TGTGCCAGCAGCCAAGTAACCGGGAGGGAAGAGACCCAGTACTTC. Its protein is CASSQVTGREETQYF.